The source of this T cell receptor beta chain is a study of Ad26.COV2.S vaccination and SARS-CoV-2 variants. Study-level information: Donor got 5x10^10 or 1x10^11 viral particles of Ad26.COV2.S. Whole-study results and caveats: There was reportedly substantial breadth in spike-specific CD8+ and CD4+ T cell responses after vaccination.

Treatment specified: over 15 received Ad26.COV2.S at low or high dose, single or two shots; about 5 received placebo; per-sample allocation not given. Collection of samples fell on day 63 after the first vaccine or placebo injection. As its vector, the vaccine had Ad26, which expressed Wuhan-strain SARS-CoV-2 spike. The CDR3 totals 14 residues. Trimming cost V 3 bases and J 2 bases, with 13 bases left between them. Germline-derived CDR1 and CDR2 are DFQATT and SNEGSKA (reference sequence). Note on this clone: Its antigen remains unknown.

Some clones are missing from TCRdb's copy, which holds only in-frame ones; the method was immunoSEQ multiplex PCR. The table shows around 250,000 clones, with approximately 89% occurring only once. The V call is TRBV20-1, the J call TRBJ1-1, with D maybe TRBD1 (6 bases). The receptor's source is a person aged 18 to 65 who received the Ad26.COV2.S COVID-19 vaccine or a placebo. The source material was peripheral blood, sampled in a trial of Ad26.COV2.S vaccine versus placebo. CDR3 loop: CSASPGQINTEAFF. The DNA for the CDR3 is TGCAGTGCTAGTCCTGGACAGATCAACACTGAAGCTTTCTTT.